This T cell receptor (beta chain) comes out of a study of OX40 agonist ivuxolimab in advanced cancers. Clones were read by immunoSEQ multiplex PCR, and TCRdb kept only the in-frame ones, dropping some. Here the sample spans some 90,000 clones, about 90% being singletons. Germline V gene lookup returns CDR1 SGHTA and CDR2 FQGNSA. The V and J ends lost 4 bases and 3 bases respectively, with 10 bases between them. The length of the CDR3 is 14 residues. The TCR originated in an adult with an advanced solid tumor such as melanoma, head and neck, liver or kidney cancer. V and J are TRBV7-2 and TRBJ1-5, with a possible D match to TRBD1 (6 bases). Specimen: CD4+ or CD8+ T cells sorted from blood, collected in a trial of the OX40 agonist ivuxolimab. The CDR3 nucleotides read TGTGCCAGCAGCTCGCGGGGGGCCAATCAGCCCCAGCATTTT. Translating gives CASSSRGANQPQHF.